Listed below are T cell receptor beta chains from one sample, sequenced in a study of neurological immune-mediated disorders. TCRdb fed the 5' RACE reads into MiXCR, producing one record per CDR3 protein. The sample consists of 43,000 or so distinct CDR3 sequences, 13% of them appearing once. The sequenced sample was PBMCs. The receptors originated from a man in his thirties or forties in good health. Both conserved end residues are part of each CDR3. A D gene is named only where the DNA matches it firmly. Some rows have no size entry. The others give once, few or many, or a class for an expanded clone.

CASSLRASWLNGELFF TGTGCCAGCAGCTTACGGGCTAGCTGGTTGAACGGGGAGCTGTTTTTT TRBV7-2 16 - - TRBJ2-2
CASSLATGLLETQYF TGTGCCAGCAGCTTAGCGACGGGGCTCCTGGAGACCCAGTACTTC TRBV7-2 15 - many TRBJ2-5
CASRAGTSTYNEQFF TGTGCCAGCAGAGCCGGGACTAGCACTTACAATGAGCAGTTCTTC TRBV6-5 15 TRBD2 many TRBJ2-1
CASSPLPYQPQHF TGTGCCAGCTCACCACTTCCCTATCAGCCCCAGCATTTT TRBV18 13 - many TRBJ1-5
CASSQDSGRPDWGHSPLHF TGTGCCAGCAGCCAAGACTCTGGCAGGCCAGATTGGGGGCATTCACCCCTCCACTTT TRBV14 19 - many TRBJ1-6
CSALGLAGAGEQYF TGCAGTGCCCTTGGACTAGCGGGAGCGGGCGAGCAGTACTTC TRBV20-1 14 TRBD2 many TRBJ2-7
CASSPQSRDTQYF TGTGCCAGCAGTCCCCAGTCTAGAGATACGCAGTATTTT TRBV2 13 - - TRBJ2-3
CASSLERPHTDTQYF TGTGCCAGCAGCTTGGAGAGACCTCACACAGATACGCAGTATTTT TRBV5-5 15 - many TRBJ2-3
CASSQGQGGEQYF TGTGCCAGCAGCCAGGGACAGGGTGGCGAGCAGTACTTC TRBV7-9 13 TRBD1 few TRBJ2-7
CASSSGTENYNSPLHF TGTGCCAGCAGCTCTGGGACAGAAAACTATAATTCACCCCTCCACTTT TRBV7-9 16 TRBD1 - TRBJ1-6
CSAHRGKIQETQYF TGCAGTGCTCACCGGGGGAAAATCCAAGAGACCCAGTACTTC TRBV20-1 14 - many TRBJ2-5
CASSLWGSGESSYNEQFF TGTGCCAGCAGTTTATGGGGGAGTGGCGAAAGCTCCTACAATGAGCAGTTCTTC TRBV28 18 - many TRBJ2-1
CASSRGQGADTQYF TGTGCCAGCAGTCGTGGACAGGGGGCAGATACGCAGTATTTT TRBV6-5 14 TRBD1 - TRBJ2-3
CASSLSGRETQYF TGTGCCAGCAGCTTATCGGGGAGAGAGACCCAGTACTTC TRBV7-9 13 - many TRBJ2-5
CASSLYQGANYGYTF TGTGCCAGCAGTTTATACCAGGGGGCTAACTATGGCTACACCTTC TRBV28 15 TRBD1 many TRBJ1-2
CASSLAGGGSFPYEQYF TGCGCCAGCAGCTTGGCCGGTGGCGGGAGTTTCCCCTACGAGCAGTACTTC TRBV5-1 17 TRBD2 many TRBJ2-7
CASSQRDSGLSTDTQYF TGTGCCAGCAGCCAACGGGACTCAGGCTTAAGCACAGATACGCAGTATTTT TRBV11-2 17 - many TRBJ2-3
CATSDYAEPNTGELFF TGTGCCACCAGTGATTATGCAGAACCGAACACCGGGGAGCTGTTTTTT TRBV24-1 16 - many TRBJ2-2
CASSESSGTYNEQFF TGTGCCAGCAGTGAATCCTCAGGTACCTACAATGAGCAGTTCTTC TRBV6-4 15 - many TRBJ2-1
CSDRGVQGGQYF TGCAGTGATAGAGGAGTACAGGGAGGGCAGTACTTC TRBV20-1 12 - - TRBJ2-7
CASSLDRGKNIQYF TGTGCCAGCAGCTTGGACAGGGGCAAAAACATTCAGTACTTC TRBV7-9 14 TRBD1 many TRBJ2-4
CASSDLAPSYEQYF TGTGCCAGCAGTGATCTCGCTCCTTCCTACGAGCAGTACTTC TRBV6-1 14 - many TRBJ2-7
CAISGRQDRMNTEAFF TGTGCCATCAGTGGGCGACAGGACAGAATGAACACTGAAGCTTTCTTT TRBV10-3 16 - many TRBJ1-1
CSAWENTEAFF TGCAGTGCTTGGGAGAACACTGAAGCTTTCTTT TRBV20-1 11 - many TRBJ1-1
CASSAGTENYNSPLHF TGTGCCAGCAGCGCCGGGACAGAGAACTATAATTCACCCCTCCACTTT TRBV7-9 16 TRBD1 many TRBJ1-6
CASSPARDSYGYTF TGTGCCAGCTCACCAGCTCGGGATTCCTATGGCTACACCTTC TRBV18 14 - many TRBJ1-2
CASSLSMVAEAFF TGTGCCAGCAGCTTGTCCATGGTCGCTGAAGCTTTCTTT TRBV7-9 13 - few TRBJ1-1
CASSFGTRPEKLFF TGCGCCAGCAGCTTCGGGACACGGCCTGAAAAACTGTTTTTT TRBV5-1 14 - many TRBJ1-4
CASSFTSGSTDTQYF TGTGCCAGCAGCTTCACTAGCGGAAGCACAGATACGCAGTATTTT TRBV7-9 15 TRBD2 many TRBJ2-3
CASSLAGLTGGSYEQYF TGCGCCAGCAGCTTGGCCGGATTGACTGGCGGCTCCTACGAGCAGTACTTC TRBV5-1 17 - many TRBJ2-7
CANSESWLADDTQYF TGTGCCAACAGTGAGAGCTGGCTAGCCGATGATACGCAGTATTTT TRBV6-4 15 - many TRBJ2-3
CSVEGTWTSGSSYEQYF TGCAGCGTTGAAGGGACGTGGACTAGCGGGAGCTCCTACGAGCAGTACTTC TRBV29-1 17 TRBD2 few TRBJ2-7
CASSQGLAGGTGELFF TGTGCCAGCAGCCAGGGGCTAGCGGGGGGCACCGGGGAGCTGTTTTTT TRBV4-2 16 TRBD2 - TRBJ2-2
CASSLLGGFQFF TGTGCCAGCAGTTTACTAGGGGGTTTCCAGTTCTTC TRBV27 12 - many TRBJ2-1
CATTPLAGETQYF TGTGCCACCACCCCCCTAGCGGGAGAGACCCAGTACTTC TRBV15 13 TRBD2 many TRBJ2-5
CASRPWGLAEHNEQFF TGTGCCAGCAGACCATGGGGACTAGCGGAACACAATGAGCAGTTCTTC TRBV12-3/TRBV12-4 16 TRBD2 many TRBJ2-1
CSIESNEKFF TGCAGCATTGAGAGCAATGAGAAGTTCTTC TRBV29-1 10 - - TRBJ2-1
CSVEDQTEGLGEQYF TGCAGCGTTGAAGATCAAACGGAGGGTTTGGGCGAGCAGTACTTC TRBV29-1 15 - - TRBJ2-7
CANSQLRDSSLNNYGYTF TGCGCCAACAGCCAACTCCGGGACAGCTCCTTGAATAACTATGGCTACACCTTC TRBV4-1 18 TRBD1 - TRBJ1-2
CSAGLVADTQYF TGCAGCGCTGGACTAGTTGCAGATACGCAGTATTTT TRBV29-1 12 TRBD2 - TRBJ2-3
CASSLAPQGASDTQYF TGCGCCAGCAGCTTAGCTCCACAGGGGGCGTCAGATACGCAGTATTTT TRBV5-1 16 TRBD1 many TRBJ2-3
CATSDHGGGGYTF TGTGCCACCAGTGACCACGGGGGTGGTGGCTACACCTTC TRBV24-1 13 - many TRBJ1-2
CASSPNRNSYEQYF TGTGCCAGCAGTCCAAACAGGAACTCCTACGAGCAGTACTTC TRBV28 14 - many TRBJ2-7
CASSFGTGDNEQFF TGTGCCAGCAGCTTCGGGACAGGGGACAATGAGCAGTTCTTC TRBV11-2 14 TRBD1 many TRBJ2-1
CIVRQGVYEQYF TGCATCGTCAGACAGGGTGTCTACGAGCAGTACTTC TRBV29-1 12 TRBD1 - TRBJ2-7
CASSTYSGILYNEQFF TGTGCCAGCAGTACTTATAGCGGGATCCTCTACAATGAGCAGTTCTTC TRBV12-3/TRBV12-4 16 TRBD2 many TRBJ2-1
CASSPGTPNTEAF TGTGCCAGCAGCCCCGGGACACCTAACACTGAAGCTTTT TRBV7-6 13 - few TRBJ1-1
CSARDGKATNEKLFF TGCAGTGCTAGAGATGGGAAGGCTACTAATGAAAAACTGTTTTTT TRBV20-1 15 - few TRBJ1-4
CASGGPGLNTGELFF TGTGCCAGTGGTGGTCCAGGCCTGAACACCGGGGAGCTGTTTTTT TRBV19 15 - many TRBJ2-2
CATSRVLGYEQYF TGTGCCACCAGCAGAGTTCTGGGGTACGAGCAGTACTTC TRBV15 13 - many TRBJ2-7
CASSETVGTDTQYF TGTGCCAGCAGCGAGACAGTAGGCACAGATACGCAGTATTTT TRBV12-3/TRBV12-4 14 - - TRBJ2-3
CASSLKGGTPIYEQYF TGTGCCAGCAGCTTGAAAGGCGGGACACCGATCTACGAGCAGTACTTC TRBV5-5 16 - many TRBJ2-7
CSVKRQGPGELFF TGCAGCGTTAAAAGACAGGGTCCCGGGGAGCTGTTTTTT TRBV29-1 13 TRBD1 many TRBJ2-2
CASARASGNYNEQFF TGCGCTTCAGCCCGGGCTAGCGGGAATTACAATGAGCAGTTCTTC TRBV7-9 15 TRBD2 - TRBJ2-1
CASSPREGYEQYF TGTGCCAGCAGCCCTAGAGAGGGCTACGAGCAGTACTTC TRBV7-7 13 - many TRBJ2-7
CASSQDSPEAFF TGTGCCAGCAGCCAAGATTCCCCTGAAGCTTTCTTT TRBV4-2 12 - many TRBJ1-1
CASSFGQGGYEQYF TGCGCCAGCAGCTTTGGACAGGGTGGGTACGAGCAGTACTTC TRBV5-1 14 TRBD1 many TRBJ2-7
CASTGTSRYNEQFF TGTGCCAGCACTGGGACTAGCCGATACAATGAGCAGTTCTTC TRBV7-2 14 TRBD2 many TRBJ2-1
CASLLTGLGGYTF TGTGCCAGCCTATTGACAGGGTTGGGTGGCTACACCTTC TRBV12-3/TRBV12-4 13 TRBD1 many TRBJ1-2
CSVERQGKTQYF TGCAGCGTTGAGAGGCAGGGGAAGACCCAGTACTTC TRBV29-1 12 - many TRBJ2-5